This TCR beta chain was retrieved from a study of T cells in Graves' hyperthyroidism and ophthalmopathy. Regarding the study as a whole: Before onset, by a median of around six months, the model predicted ophthalmopathy.

CDR1 and CDR2 from the germline V gene are SGHNT and YENEEA. The CDR3 is 15 amino acids. V was clipped by 4 bases and J by 0 bases, with 12 bases between them. The sample holds many counts of this clonotype. The antigen remains unidentified. Researchers amplified the TCR beta CDR3 regions from RNA transcripts. The primer set for the first-round RT-PCR of the TCR CDR3 was HTBI. TCRdb re-called the multiplex PCR reads through MiXCR, storing one row per CDR3 protein. Here the sample spans hundreds of thousands of distinct CDR3 sequences, less than 25% being singletons. Any patient presenting with uncontrolled infection, other autoimmune disease, pregnancy or lactation was left out. Orbital computed tomography and thyroid ultrasound, together with serum TRAb and thyroxine and clinical symptoms, were used for diagnoses. PBMCs were collected from a roughly 10 ml volume of fresh peripheral blood.

Material for sequencing was blood. J is TRBJ1-1 and V is TRBV11-3; D remains unclear. The clonotype comes from a man under 40 with Graves' ophthalmopathy. DNA of the CDR3: TGTGCCAGCAGCTCCCCAGCAGGAATGAACACTGAAGCTTTCTTT. This codes for CASSSPAGMNTEAFF. Using reference TRBV11-3 and TRBJ1-1 for the parts outside the CDR3, the full variable domain is EAGVVQSPRYKIIEKKQPVAFWCNPISGHNTLYWYLQNLGQGPELLIRYENEEAVDDSQLPKDRFSAERLKGVDSTLKIQPAELGDSAVYLCASSSPAGMNTEAFFGQGTRLTVV.